The entry that follows covers one T cell receptor (beta chain) sequence. No antigen is known for it. This sample is drawn from a study of OX40 agonist ivuxolimab in advanced cancers. Assay: immunoSEQ multiplex PCR; the TCRdb copy retains only in-frame clones and omits some. The sample carries 50,000 to 60,000 clones, 85% to 90% recorded once. Study-wide points: Some nonresponders also had low normalized T-cell clonal expansion.

Germline V lookup: CDR1 SGHVS, CDR2 FNYEAQ. CDR3 length: 16 residues. The V end was cut by 1 base, the J end by 0 bases, with 10 bases between. The chain joins TRBV7-6 to TRBJ1-5; D not resolved. The TCR was taken from an adult with an advanced solid tumor such as melanoma, head and neck, liver or kidney cancer. The sequencing used CD4+ or CD8+ T cells sorted from blood, collected in a trial of the OX40 agonist ivuxolimab. The CDR3 coding sequence is TGTGCCAGCAGCTTAGGGCCTCCCGTTAGCAATCAGCCCCAGCATTTT. It encodes CASSLGPPVSNQPQHF.